This T cell receptor beta chain is from a study of cytomegalovirus exposure and HLA in healthy donors. In the PCR, 60 Vbeta and 13 Jbeta primers were used. Sequenced by immunoSEQ multiplex PCR; TCRdb stores in-frame clones only, minus some. In the table there are 160,000 or so clones, roughly 80% of which are singletons. The CDR3 is 16 residues long. Trimming left V 1 base short and J 0 bases short, with 10 bases between. The germline CDR1 and CDR2 sequences are MDHEN and SYDVKM. Material for sequencing was PBMCs. The sequence was collected from a middle-aged man in good health and CMV-seropositive. This chain links TRBV28 with TRBJ1-3; D is undetermined. CDR3 sequence (DNA): TGTGCCAGCAGTTTATCTGAGGCCACCTCTGGAAACACCATATATTTT. Its protein is CASSLSEATSGNTIYF.